The 29 T cell receptor beta chains in this list originate from one sample, sequenced in a study of blood T cell repertoires in COVID-19. Here immunoSEQ multiplex PCR was the method, and the copy in TCRdb shows in-frame clones only, minus some. The table lists tens of thousands of clones, 79% of them singletons, with 26% in the top ten. The sample comprised peripheral blood. The receptors derive from a man between 60 and 70 years old with active or convalescent COVID-19.

The chain has TRBV9 and TRBJ2-3, with 7 bases matching TRBD2. This CDR3 spans 16 amino acids. CDR1 and CDR2 (germline): SGDLS, YYNGEE. Unmatched junction bases numbered 10, after V lost 0 bases and J lost 6 bases. The CDR3 DNA reads as TGTGCCAGCAGCGTAGCCCTAGCGGCTCGGGAGGATACGCAGTATTTT. This translates into CASSVALAAREDTQYF.

V usage is TRBV5-6 and J usage is TRBJ1-6; 11 nucleotides line up with TRBD1. The CDR3 runs 15 residues. Germline V gene data show CDR1 as SGHDT and CDR2 as YYEEEE. The trim removed 3 bases at V and 10 bases at J, leaving 6 bases unmatched. The CDR3 region is CASSWGQGELSPLHF. The CDR3 region has the DNA TGTGCCAGCAGCTGGGGACAGGGGGAGTTGTCACCCCTCCACTTT.

The V gene is TRBV4-2, the J gene TRBJ2-2, with unresolved D. In germline, CDR1 is LGHNA, CDR2 YNFKEQ. CDR3 length equals 17 residues. V was pared by 4 bases and J by 0 bases, with 15 bases between. The CDR3 here is CASSPQMWATNTGELFF. The CDR3 DNA follows: TGTGCCAGCAGCCCCCAAATGTGGGCTACGAACACCGGGGAGCTGTTTTTT.

V usage is TRBV2 and J usage is TRBJ1-5, with D possibly TRBD1 on 5 matching bases. V lost 10 bases to trimming and J lost 3 bases, with 13 bases between them. The CDR3 runs 13 residues. Germline CDR1 is SNHLY and CDR2 is FYNNEI. CDR3 nucleotides: TGTGCCACCCAGGGCCCTCTCAATCAGCCCCAGCATTTT. Translated, it gives CATQGPLNQPQHF.

Only one count was recorded for this clone. This sequence joins TRBV19 and TRBJ1-1; D not certain. Germline V gene sequence: CDR1 LNHDA, CDR2 SQIVND (reference sequence). V was pared by 4 bases and J by 6 bases, with 6 bases between. This CDR3 is 11 amino acids long. CDR3 sequence: CASSKTPEAFF. The DNA of the CDR3 is TGTGCCAGTAGTAAGACACCTGAAGCTTTCTTT.

J is TRBJ1-5 and V is TRBV19; 8 bases map to TRBD1. The CDR3 spans 14 residues. V trimming: 8 bases; J trimming: 5 bases; junction bases outside the gene matches: 8. Germline V gene data show CDR1 as LNHDA and CDR2 as SQIVND (reference sequence). CDR3 sequence (DNA): TGTGCCAGTCAATCGGTGACAGGGGATCAGCCCCAGCATTTT. It specifies CASQSVTGDQPQHF. The full variable domain, with the rest looked up from reference TRBV19 and TRBJ1-5, is DGGITQSPKYLFRKEGQNVTLSCEQNLNHDAMYWYRQDPGQGLRLIYYSQIVNDFQKGDIAEGYSVSREKKESFPLTVTSAQKNPTAFYLCASQSVTGDQPQHFGDGTRLSIL.

The chain combines TRBV2 with TRBJ1-2; possible D gene TRBD1, 6 bases. Trimming cost V 4 bases and J 3 bases, with 12 bases left between them. CDR3 length equals 14 residues. CDR1 and CDR2 from the germline V gene are SNHLY and FYNNEI. The CDR3 region is CASSVSRGDYGYTF. CDR3 coding DNA: TGTGCCAGCAGTGTGAGCAGGGGCGACTATGGCTACACCTTC.

J is TRBJ1-5 and V is TRBV4-1; D remains unclear. Trimming shortened V by 1 base and J by 9 bases, and 13 bases separated the two germline ends. Germline CDR1 MGHRA, CDR2 YSYEKL. The CDR3 covers 14 residues. In DNA, the CDR3 is TGCGCCAGCAGCCAAGGTGCGGGCCAGAGGCCCCAGCATTTT. Protein: CASSQGAGQRPQHF.

This chain connects TRBV6-5 to TRBJ1-3, with D possibly being TRBD1 (5 bases). Germline V lookup: CDR1 MNHEY, CDR2 SVGAGI. This CDR3 is 15 amino acids long. The germline V and J ends were trimmed by 0 bases and 0 bases, with 6 bases remaining between them. In DNA, the CDR3 is TGTGCCAGCAGTTACTCAGACAGCTCTGGAAACACCATATATTTT. Encoded protein: CASSYSDSSGNTIYF.

The sample holds one count of this clone. The rearrangement joins TRBV5-8 to TRBJ1-4, with a weak D call TRBD1 (6 bases). The CDR3 is 15 amino acids. With 2 bases removed from V and 5 bases from J, the gap between germline ends came to 13 bases. Germline V lookup: CDR1 SGHTS, CDR2 YDEGEE. The CDR3 is CASSFRVRGNEKLFF. Written as DNA, the CDR3 is TGTGCCAGCAGCTTTCGAGTGAGGGGGAATGAAAAACTGTTTTTT.

The rearrangement joins TRBV19 to TRBJ1-1; 7 nucleotides agree with TRBD1. V gave up 1 base and J gave up 1 base; unmatched junction bases: 3. The length of the CDR3 is 15 residues. Germline lookup yields CDR1 LNHDA and CDR2 SQIVND (reference sequence). The CDR3 loop is CASSIGQGPNTEAFF. CDR3 sequence (DNA): TGTGCCAGTAGTATAGGACAGGGCCCGAACACTGAAGCTTTCTTT.

The chain has TRBV18 and TRBJ1-3, with D unclear. CDR1 is KGHSH and CDR2 is LQKENI in the germline V gene. The CDR3 consists of 14 residues. V was clipped by 6 bases and J by 0 bases, with 9 bases between them. The CDR3 spells CASSPTDSGNTIYF. Here the CDR3 DNA reads TGTGCCAGCTCCCCCACAGACTCTGGAAACACCATATATTTT.

J is TRBJ1-2 and V is TRBV7-9; tentative D call: TRBD1 (5 bases). CDR1 is SEHNR, CDR2 FQNEAQ, per germline (reference sequence). The CDR3 sequence is 16 residues long. Between the trimmed V and J ends, which lost 3 bases and 0 bases, there was a span of 14 bases. The CDR3 sequence is CASSFRDRIANYGYTF. CDR3 coding DNA: TGTGCCAGCAGCTTCAGGGATCGAATAGCTAACTATGGCTACACCTTC.

This clone was observed once. This chain joins TRBV28 and TRBJ1-4; no reliable D call. Between the trimmed V and J ends, which lost 5 bases and 6 bases, there was a span of 16 bases. CDR1 and CDR2 (germline): MDHEN, SYDVKM. This CDR3 region has 15 residues. CDR3 DNA sequence: TGTGCCAGCAGTCTCCCGGGGAGGGTCGATGAAAAACTGTTTTTT. Protein: CASSLPGRVDEKLFF. The full variable domain, completed using reference TRBV28 and TRBJ1-4, is DVKVTQSSRYLVKRTGEKVFLECVQDMDHENMFWYRQDPGLGLRLIYFSYDVKMKEKGDIPEGYSVSREKKERFSLILESASTNQTSMYLCASSLPGRVDEKLFFGSGTQLSVL.

The CDR3 coding sequence is TGTGCCAGCAGCCCACGTCATAGCGGGGGAGGCAATGAGCAGTTCTTC. This codes for CASSPRHSGGGNEQFF. The V gene is TRBV9, the J gene TRBJ2-1, with TRBD2 identical over 9 bases. The germline V gene encodes CDR1 SGDLS and CDR2 YYNGEE. Trimming cost V 4 bases and J 6 bases; bases outside gene matches: 11. This CDR3 has 16 amino acids.

This chain links TRBV14 with TRBJ1-3; D uncertain. CDR1 is SGHDN, CDR2 FVKESK, per germline. The length of the CDR3 is 17 residues. Trimming stripped 2 bases from V and 0 bases from J, with 14 bases between. The DNA of the CDR3 is TGTGCCAGCAGCCAATTCGTGAGCCTTTACTCTGGAAACACCATATATTTT. The encoded protein is CASSQFVSLYSGNTIYF.

The rearrangement joins TRBV7-2 to TRBJ1-3, with unresolved D. In germline, CDR1 is SGHTA, CDR2 FQGNSA. Trimming took 1 base from V and 0 from J, leaving 10 bases between them. This CDR3 comprises 16 residues. The CDR3 spells CASSLETPASGNTIYF. The CDR3 DNA reads TGTGCCAGCAGCTTAGAGACTCCCGCCTCTGGAAACACCATATATTTT.

The V gene is TRBV6-6, the J gene TRBJ1-5; D not certain. V was shortened by 7 bases and J by 11 bases, with 15 bases between the two germline ends. This CDR3 comprises 12 residues. Germline V gives CDR1 MNHNY, CDR2 SVGAGI (reference sequence). The CDR3 sequence: CASTNGEGTQHF. CDR3 DNA: TGTGCCAGCACCAACGGTGAGGGAACCCAGCATTTT.

The genes are TRBV4-2 and TRBJ2-3, with a tentative D call TRBD1 (5 bases). The V gene's germline CDR1 is LGHNA and CDR2 YNFKEQ. CDR3 size: 14 residues. Trimming left V 0 bases short and J 7 bases short, with 11 bases between. The CDR3 sequence is CASSQEWGRYTQYF. The CDR3 DNA follows: TGTGCCAGCAGCCAAGAGTGGGGCAGGTATACGCAGTATTTT.

The rearrangement joins TRBV27 to TRBJ2-5; TRBD1 is a possible D gene (6 bases). CDR3 length: 14 amino acids. Deletions cut 6 bases from V and 3 bases from J, with 14 bases between. Germline V gene data show CDR1 as MNHEY and CDR2 as SMNVEV (reference sequence). The CDR3 loop reads CASRDYSGEETQYF. In DNA, the CDR3 is TGTGCCAGCAGAGATTATTCAGGGGAAGAGACCCAGTACTTC.

Comments on this clone: The same CDR3 is also encoded by other DNA sequences in this sample. This rearrangement joins TRBV10-1 to TRBJ2-2; 10 bases fit TRBD2. The V segment lost 5 bases and the J segment 5 bases; nucleotides outside the gene matches: 5. Germline V gene data show CDR1 as WNHNN and CDR2 as SYGVQD (reference sequence). The CDR3 is 15 residues long. This CDR3 is CASSKRGGRTGELFF. The DNA for the CDR3 is TGCGCCAGCAGTAAGCGGGGGGGCCGGACCGGGGAGCTGTTTTTT.

In this sample, this clone turned up a few times. V gene TRBV3-1 (or the pseudogene TRBV3-2) combines with J gene TRBJ2-7, with D possibly TRBD2 on 6 matching bases. The germline V and J ends were trimmed by 0 bases and 3 bases, with 18 bases remaining between them. CDR3 size: 17 residues. Germline V gene lookup returns CDR1 LGHDT and CDR2 YNNKEL (reference sequence). Here the CDR3 reads CASSQDTPRDGLYEQYF. CDR3 in DNA: TGTGCCAGCAGCCAAGATACCCCGCGGGACGGCCTCTACGAGCAGTACTTC.

V is TRBV4-1 and J is TRBJ2-1; no clear D. The V end was cut by 4 bases, the J end by 4 bases, with 20 bases between. Germline assignment: CDR1 MGHRA and CDR2 YSYEKL. This CDR3 region has 17 residues. CDR3 loop: CASSPDIPGTTYNEQFF. CDR3 coding DNA: TGCGCCAGCAGCCCAGATATCCCCGGAACTACATACAATGAGCAGTTCTTC.

The genes are TRBV4-3 and TRBJ1-5, with 10 bases that match TRBD1. V shed 4 bases and J 5 bases; nucleotides not matched to a gene: 2. Germline V lookup: CDR1 LGHNA, CDR2 YSLEER. The CDR3 length is 14 residues. The CDR3 coding sequence is TGCGCCAGCAGCCCGGGGACAGGGGATCAGCCCCAGCATTTT. This gives the protein CASSPGTGDQPQHF.

The chain links TRBV6-5 to TRBJ1-2; D possibly corresponds to TRBD1 (6 bases). Germline lookup yields CDR1 MNHEY and CDR2 SVGAGI. The CDR3 runs 16 residues. V was cut by 3 bases and J by 1 base, with 15 bases left in between. This chain's CDR3 is CASSYLGTRVNYGYTF. The CDR3 region has the DNA TGTGCCAGCAGTTATCTCGGGACAAGGGTTAACTATGGCTACACCTTC.

V gene TRBV18 combines with J gene TRBJ1-5, with TRBD1 as a possible D gene (5 bases). This CDR3 is 18 amino acids long. The V end was cut by 0 bases, the J end by 4 bases, with 19 bases between. Germline values: CDR1 KGHSH, CDR2 LQKENI. The CDR3 DNA follows: TGTGCCAGCTCACCACCGCCTTACAGGTCCGATCAAAATCAGCCCCAGCATTTT. This encodes CASSPPPYRSDQNQPQHF.

This clone was seen more than once but under ten times. The CDR3 is CAISGDRDNEKLFF. The DNA for the CDR3 is TGTGCCATCAGTGGGGACAGAGATAATGAAAAACTGTTTTTT. The J gene is TRBJ1-4, the V gene TRBV10-3, with TRBD1 identical over 7 bases. This CDR3 has 14 residues. From germline, CDR1 is ENHRY and CDR2 SYGVKD. J gave up 4 bases and V 4 bases, and 3 bases lay outside the gene matches.

The chain joins TRBV5-1 to TRBJ1-1, with TRBD1 as a possible D gene (5 bases). V lost 0 bases and J lost 0, with 6 bases in between. The CDR3 has 14 residues. Germline lookup yields CDR1 SGHRS and CDR2 YFSETQ. The chain's CDR3 is CASSLAGMNTEAFF. DNA of the CDR3: TGCGCCAGCAGCTTGGCAGGGATGAACACTGAAGCTTTCTTT. Together with reference TRBV5-1 and TRBJ1-1, the CDR3 gives the full variable domain: KAGVTQTPRYLIKTRGQQVTLSCSPISGHRSVSWYQQTPGQGLQFLFEYFSETQRNKGNFPGRFSGRQFSNSRSEMNVSTLELGDSALYLCASSLAGMNTEAFFGQGTRLTVV.

The chain couples TRBV5-1 to TRBJ2-3; tentative D call: TRBD1 (6 bases). The V gene lost 0 bases and the J gene lost 4 bases, with 12 bases spanning the gap. Germline V gene data show CDR1 as SGHRS and CDR2 as YFSETQ. The CDR3 sequence is 15 residues long. The CDR3: CASSLGGPGPDTQYF. The CDR3 DNA is TGCGCCAGCAGCTTGGGGGGGCCGGGGCCAGATACGCAGTATTTT.